These T cell receptor beta chains were read from a single sample in a study of T cells after yellow fever vaccination. One entry per CDR3 protein results from TCRdb running MiXCR on the 5' RACE reads. The table lists about 200,000 distinct CDR3 sequences, approximately 3.2% of them singletons. The source was CD4+ T cells sorted from PBMCs, collected 10 days after the yellow fever booster vaccination. The receptor source for this set is a man aged 18 to 30 who received the YFV17D yellow fever vaccine. CDR3s include the opening cysteine and the closing phenylalanine or tryptophan. A D gene is named only where the DNA matches it firmly. Rows give clone size only sometimes, using once, few, many, or a class for an expanded clone.

abundance: few
v_gene: TRBV5-1
d_gene: TRBD1
j_gene: TRBJ2-1
CDR3nt: TGCGCCAGCAGCTTGCAGGGACAGACCCAGTTCTTC
CDR3aa: CASSLQGQTQFF

abundance: -
v_gene: TRBV9
d_gene: -
j_gene: TRBJ2-1
CDR3nt: TGTGCCAGCCAGGGGATCTCCTACAATGAGCAGTTCTTC
CDR3aa: CASQGISYNEQFF

abundance: many
v_gene: TRBV6-2/TRBV6-3
d_gene: -
j_gene: TRBJ2-3
CDR3nt: TGTGCCAGCAGCCTCCCTCAGGACCTCACCACAGATACGCAGTATTTT
CDR3aa: CASSLPQDLTTDTQYF

abundance: many
v_gene: TRBV5-1
d_gene: -
j_gene: TRBJ1-4
CDR3nt: TGCGCCAGCAGTACCGGTCGTGCTAATGAAAAACTGTTTTTT
CDR3aa: CASSTGRANEKLFF

abundance: many
v_gene: TRBV20-1
d_gene: -
j_gene: TRBJ1-4
CDR3nt: TGCAGTGCTAGAGAGAGATTAGCAACTAATGAAAAACTGTTTTTT
CDR3aa: CSARERLATNEKLFF

abundance: few
v_gene: TRBV20-1
d_gene: TRBD1
j_gene: TRBJ1-3
CDR3nt: TGCAGTGCCACAGACAGGGGAGGTGGAAACACCATATATTTT
CDR3aa: CSATDRGGGNTIYF

abundance: -
v_gene: TRBV7-2
d_gene: -
j_gene: TRBJ2-3
CDR3nt: TGTGCCAGCAGCCCGAAGGACGGATCAGATACGCAGTATTTT
CDR3aa: CASSPKDGSDTQYF

abundance: few
v_gene: TRBV3-1
d_gene: -
j_gene: TRBJ2-5
CDR3nt: TGTGCCAGCAGCCCCCCCCGCGGGCAAGAGACCCAGTACTTC
CDR3aa: CASSPPRGQETQYF

abundance: many
v_gene: TRBV5-1
d_gene: -
j_gene: TRBJ1-4
CDR3nt: TGCGCCAGCAGCTCCCAAACCGGACAGCGGCGTAATGAAAAACTGTTTTTT
CDR3aa: CASSSQTGQRRNEKLFF

abundance: many
v_gene: TRBV5-1
d_gene: TRBD1
j_gene: TRBJ2-1
CDR3nt: TGCGCCAGCAGCTCTACAGGGGTGAGCTCCTACAATGAGCAGTTCTTC
CDR3aa: CASSSTGVSSYNEQFF

abundance: many
v_gene: TRBV5-1
d_gene: TRBD2
j_gene: TRBJ2-3
CDR3nt: TGCGCCAGCAGCTGGGGACTAGCCACAGATACGCAGTATTTT
CDR3aa: CASSWGLATDTQYF

abundance: few
v_gene: TRBV12-3/TRBV12-4
d_gene: -
j_gene: TRBJ1-1
CDR3nt: TGTGCCAGCAGTTTTGCGGGCGCATCGAAAACTGAAGCTTTCTTT
CDR3aa: CASSFAGASKTEAFF

abundance: many
v_gene: TRBV5-1
d_gene: -
j_gene: TRBJ2-3
CDR3nt: TGCGCCAGCAGCCCTATAGTACGGGATACGCAGTATTTT
CDR3aa: CASSPIVRDTQYF